A selection of T cell receptor beta chains follows, all from one sample in a study of T cell responses to AZD1222 COVID-19 vaccine. Profiling relied on immunoSEQ multiplex PCR, and the TCRdb table lists in-frame clones only, not all of them. The sample lists 100,000 to 120,000 clones, 85% to 95% occurring once. The sequencing here drew on peripheral blood, taken on day 0 of AZD1222 vaccination. The receptors were sampled from an adult in good health. The CDR3 runs from the conserved cysteine through the conserved F or W. A D gene is named only where the DNA matches it firmly. Some rows mark clone size as missing; the rest say once, few, many or name a class of expanded clone.

D: TRBD1
length: 13
V: TRBV30
size: .
J: TRBJ1-1
CDR3: CAWRRQGFTEAFF
DNA: TGTGCCTGGAGAAGACAGGGGTTCACTGAAGCTTTCTTT

D: TRBD1
length: 17
V: TRBV7-9
size: .
J: TRBJ2-5
CDR3: CASSSTGGPGLQETQYF
DNA: TGTGCCAGCAGCTCGACAGGGGGCCCCGGCCTCCAAGAGACCCAGTACTTC

D: .
length: 15
V: TRBV11-1
size: .
J: TRBJ2-7
CDR3: CASSRSDTGSYEQYF
DNA: TGTGCCAGCAGCCGATCCGATACGGGCTCCTACGAGCAGTACTTC

D: TRBD1
length: 14
V: TRBV6-5
size: .
J: TRBJ1-2
CDR3: CASSAGQGRGGYTF
DNA: TGTGCCAGCAGCGCTGGACAGGGGAGAGGCGGCTACACCTTC

D: .
length: 13
V: TRBV18
size: .
J: TRBJ2-3
CDR3: CASSPPSTDTQYF
DNA: TGTGCCAGCTCACCCCCTAGCACAGATACGCAGTATTTT

D: .
length: 14
V: TRBV19
size: .
J: TRBJ1-5
CDR3: CASSIGGFNQPQHF
DNA: TGTGCCAGTAGTATCGGGGGTTTCAATCAGCCCCAGCATTTT

D: .
length: 14
V: TRBV6-5
size: .
J: TRBJ2-1
CDR3: CASSPARNSGEQFF
DNA: TGTGCCAGCAGTCCTGCTAGAAATTCCGGTGAGCAGTTCTTC

D: .
length: 17
V: TRBV30
size: .
J: TRBJ1-2
CDR3: CAWSGGGIHRTNYGYTF
DNA: TGTGCCTGGAGTGGAGGCGGGATCCACCGGACTAACTATGGCTACACCTTC

D: TRBD2
length: 15
V: TRBV7-6
size: .
J: TRBJ2-3
CDR3: CASSLRLASTDTQYF
DNA: TGTGCCAGCAGTCTCCGACTAGCGAGCACAGATACGCAGTATTTT

D: .
length: 14
V: TRBV4-1
size: once
J: TRBJ1-3
CDR3: CASSQHVDGNTIYF
DNA: TGCGCCAGCAGCCAGCACGTAGATGGAAACACCATATATTTT

D: .
length: 12
V: TRBV18
size: .
J: TRBJ1-1
CDR3: CASSQINTEAFF
DNA: TGTGCCAGCTCACAGATAAACACTGAAGCTTTCTTT

D: TRBD1
length: 15
V: TRBV6-4
size: few
J: TRBJ1-5
CDR3: CASSDTDRGNQPQHF
DNA: TGTGCCAGCAGTGACACGGACAGGGGCAATCAGCCCCAGCATTTT

D: TRBD2
length: 16
V: TRBV5-1
size: .
J: TRBJ2-5
CDR3: CASSWGTSGGQETQYF
DNA: TGCGCCAGCAGCTGGGGGACTAGCGGGGGCCAAGAGACCCAGTACTTC

D: TRBD1
length: 16
V: TRBV5-8
size: .
J: TRBJ1-5
CDR3: CASRSDRGRGNQPQHF
DNA: TGTGCCAGCCGCTCTGACAGGGGGCGAGGCAATCAGCCCCAGCATTTT

D: TRBD1
length: 15
V: TRBV28
size: .
J: TRBJ2-7
CDR3: CASSPPRDRPNEQYF
DNA: TGTGCCAGCAGTCCACCTCGGGACAGGCCCAACGAGCAGTACTTC

D: .
length: 13
V: TRBV7-8
size: .
J: TRBJ1-2
CDR3: CASSPGQPYGYTF
DNA: TGTGCCAGCAGCCCGGGACAACCCTATGGCTACACCTTC

D: .
length: 12
V: TRBV28
size: .
J: TRBJ1-2
CDR3: CASSWVEDGYTF
DNA: TGTGCCAGCAGTTGGGTGGAAGATGGCTACACCTTC

D: TRBD1
length: 16
V: TRBV10-3
size: .
J: TRBJ1-5
CDR3: CAISELSGGSNQPQHF
DNA: TGTGCCATCAGTGAGTTGTCAGGGGGAAGCAATCAGCCCCAGCATTTT

D: TRBD1
length: 15
V: TRBV5-1
size: once
J: TRBJ1-5
CDR3: CASSSGTGGNQPQHF
DNA: TGCGCCAGCAGCTCCGGGACAGGGGGCAATCAGCCCCAGCATTTT

D: .
length: 13
V: TRBV10-1
size: .
J: TRBJ2-7
CDR3: CASSPQEGHEQYF
DNA: TGCGCCAGCAGCCCCCAGGAGGGTCATGAGCAGTACTTC

D: .
length: 13
V: TRBV6-5
size: .
J: TRBJ1-4
CDR3: CAISTGSNEKLFF
DNA: TGTGCCATCTCTACAGGGAGTAATGAAAAACTGTTTTTT

D: .
length: 14
V: TRBV10-3
size: once
J: TRBJ1-6
CDR3: CAISETVYNSPLHF
DNA: TGTGCCATCAGCGAGACAGTCTATAATTCACCCCTCCACTTT

D: .
length: 12
V: TRBV19
size: .
J: TRBJ1-1
CDR3: CASSSMNTEAFF
DNA: TGTGCCAGTAGTTCGATGAACACTGAAGCTTTCTTT

D: .
length: 12
V: TRBV30
size: .
J: TRBJ1-1
CDR3: CAWSGVASEAFF
DNA: TGTGCCTGGTCAGGGGTGGCTTCTGAAGCTTTCTTT

D: .
length: 15
V: TRBV27
size: few
J: TRBJ1-2
CDR3: CASSLNSGRNYGYTF
DNA: TGTGCCAGCAGTTTAAACTCGGGACGCAACTATGGCTACACCTTC

D: .
length: 12
V: TRBV19
size: once
J: TRBJ2-7
CDR3: CASTDSTYEQYF
DNA: TGTGCCAGTACCGACAGTACCTACGAGCAGTACTTC

D: .
length: 11
V: TRBV30
size: .
J: TRBJ1-3
CDR3: CAWSEGNTIYF
DNA: TGTGCCTGGAGTGAAGGAAACACCATATATTTT

D: .
length: 13
V: TRBV28
size: once
J: TRBJ2-1
CDR3: CASSLVGLNEQFF
DNA: TGTGCCAGCAGTTTAGTGGGGTTGAATGAGCAGTTCTTC

D: TRBD1
length: 15
V: TRBV9
size: .
J: TRBJ1-6
CDR3: CASSVAATGNSPLHF
DNA: TGTGCCAGCAGCGTAGCCGCGACAGGGAATTCACCCCTCCACTTT

D: .
length: 15
V: TRBV19
size: once
J: TRBJ2-7
CDR3: CASSKEGNNFNEQYF
DNA: TGTGCCAGTAGTAAGGAAGGGAATAATTTCAACGAGCAGTACTTC

D: .
length: 12
V: TRBV19
size: .
J: TRBJ2-1
CDR3: CASSILGSEQFF
DNA: TGTGCCAGTAGTATCCTAGGAAGTGAGCAGTTCTTC

D: .
length: 15
V: TRBV19
size: .
J: TRBJ2-3
CDR3: CASSIGSIGYDTQYF
DNA: TGTGCCAGTAGTATAGGGAGTATCGGTTATGATACGCAGTATTTT

D: TRBD1
length: 14
V: TRBV20-1
size: .
J: TRBJ1-4
CDR3: CSASQGVTNEKLFF
DNA: TGCAGTGCTAGTCAGGGGGTTACTAATGAAAAACTGTTTTTT